Shown below are 21 T cell receptor beta chains from a single sample sequenced in a study of T-cell memory formation after mild COVID-19. Each CDR3 protein gets one entry after TCRdb re-called the 5' RACE reads with MiXCR. The sample shows 250,000 to 350,000 distinct CDR3 sequences, about 16% of them seen only once. The sequencing sample was made of PBMCs or a T cell subset sorted from them (not recorded which). The receptors here all came from a man aged 18-30 years who had mild COVID-19 (a few samples of this study predate the infection). Cell type and time point are not known.

This clonotype was seen a handful of times. This chain joins TRBV4-2 and TRBJ2-3, with no clear D. The CDR3 runs to 13 residues. Trimming shortened V by 4 bases and J by 3 bases, and 8 bases separated the two germline ends. Germline CDR1 LGHNA, CDR2 YNFKEQ. Written as DNA, the CDR3 is TGTGCCAGCAGCCGGGCTGAAACAGATACGCAGTATTTT. The encoded protein is CASSRAETDTQYF.

The rearrangement links TRBV29-1 to TRBJ2-4; TRBD2 might be the D (5 bases). Germline CDR1 reads SQVTM; CDR2 reads ANQGSEA. V was pared by 1 base and J by 7 bases, with 11 bases between. There are 13 residues in the CDR3. The CDR3 is CSVEGGRGNIQYF. As DNA, the CDR3 is TGCAGCGTTGAAGGAGGGCGCGGGAACATTCAGTACTTC.

The rearrangement joins TRBV5-1 to TRBJ2-5, with D hard to call. Germline V gives CDR1 SGHRS, CDR2 YFSETQ. There are 15 residues in the CDR3. V lost 0 bases and J 3 bases, leaving 12 bases between the germline ends. CDR3 amino acids: CASSLARRIEETQYF. For the CDR3, the DNA is TGCGCCAGCAGCTTGGCTAGGCGGATCGAAGAGACCCAGTACTTC.

This clonotype was seen only a few times. The chain recombines TRBV21-1 with TRBJ2-1; the D call in the table, TRBD1, was not verified against the DNA. TRBV21-1 is a pseudogene. This CDR3 region has 17 residues. CDR3 region: CARSQSEGADRYNEQFF. The CDR3, as DNA: TGTGCCAGATCCCAAAGCGAGGGGGCTGATCGGTACAATGAGCAGTTCTTC.

V gene TRBV18 combines with J gene TRBJ1-2; D remains unclear. CDR3 length: 14 amino acids. Germline CDR1 and CDR2: KGHSH and LQKENI. Trimming took 0 bases from V and 8 from J, leaving 13 bases between them. The CDR3 here is CASSPPLEGGGYTF. CDR3 nucleotide sequence: TGTGCCAGCTCACCACCGTTGGAGGGAGGAGGCTACACCTTC. Filled out from reference TRBV18 and TRBJ1-2, the complete variable domain reads NAGVMQNPRHLVRRRGQEARLRCSPMKGHSHVYWYRQLPEEGLKFMVYLQKENIIDESGMPKERFSAEFPKEGPSILRIQQVVRGDSAAYFCASSPPLEGGGYTFGSGTRLTVV.

There are a few counts of this clonotype. V usage is TRBV6-5 and J usage is TRBJ1-1; D not resolved. Trimming removed 6 bases from V and 0 bases from J, with 17 bases in between. Germline lookup yields CDR1 MNHEY and CDR2 SVGAGI. The CDR3 length is 16 residues. The CDR3 region has the DNA TGTGCCAGCAGACCTAACCCCAACTTGATGAACACTGAAGCTTTCTTT. It codes for CASRPNPNLMNTEAFF.

This clonotype was detected only a few times. This rearrangement joins TRBV24-1 to TRBJ1-6, with a weak D call TRBD1 (6 bases). This CDR3 has 16 amino acids. Per germline, CDR1 KGHDR and CDR2 SFDVKD. V was clipped by 3 bases and J by 3 bases, with 11 bases between them. This chain's CDR3 is CATSDPDSFYNSPLHF. The CDR3 DNA follows: TGTGCCACCAGTGATCCGGACAGTTTCTATAATTCACCCCTCCACTTT.

This clonotype was recorded at least ten times. DNA of the CDR3: TGCGCCAGCAGCACCAAAGGGACAGGTCCGCGGACTGAAGCTTTCTTT. This encodes CASSTKGTGPRTEAFF. The gene calls are TRBV5-1 and TRBJ1-1, with TRBD1 identical over 8 bases. Unmatched junction bases numbered 13, after V lost 4 bases and J lost 5 bases. Per germline, CDR1 SGHRS and CDR2 YFSETQ. The CDR3 is made up of 16 amino acids.

There are many counts of this clonotype. The J gene is TRBJ2-1, the V gene TRBV15; D is unresolved. The CDR3 extends over 12 amino acids. CDR1 LNHNV and CDR2 YYDKDF come from the germline V gene (reference sequence). The ends were cut back, 4 bases at V and 3 bases at J, with 4 bases in the middle. The CDR3 here is CATSNGYNEQFF. In DNA form, the CDR3 reads TGTGCCACCAGCAACGGCTACAATGAGCAGTTCTTC.

V usage is TRBV6-6 and J usage is TRBJ2-5, with 10 bases that match TRBD2. The J segment lost 5 bases and the V segment lost 10 bases, leaving 13 bases of the junction unmatched. The CDR3 runs to 15 residues. Germline values: CDR1 MNHNY, CDR2 SVGAGI (reference sequence). The CDR3 bases are TGTGCCACCGATTCGATCCCGGGACTAGCGGAGACCCAGTACTTC. Protein: CATDSIPGLAETQYF.

This chain uses TRBV20-1 with TRBJ1-1; D is uncertain. In germline, CDR1 is DFQATT, CDR2 SNEGSKA (reference sequence). This CDR3 region has 8 residues. V dropped 6 bases and J dropped 6 bases, with 2 bases sitting between them. CDR3 protein: CSASEAFF. CDR3 nucleotide sequence: TGCAGTGCCTCTGAAGCTTTCTTT.

This clonotype was observed many times. The chain recombines TRBV20-1 with TRBJ2-7, with D possibly being TRBD2 (6 bases). The CDR3 sequence is 12 residues long. Germline V gene sequence: CDR1 DFQATT, CDR2 SNEGSKA (reference sequence). V lost 0 bases and J 7 bases, leaving 10 bases between the germline ends. As DNA, the CDR3 is TGCAGTGCTAGAGACGGGAGCGCAGAGCAGTACTTC. It yields the protein CSARDGSAEQYF.

This clonotype was counted many times. This chain joins TRBV5-1 and TRBJ2-5; D perhaps matches TRBD2 (6 bases). The CDR3 contains 14 residues. V was trimmed by 0 bases and J by 6 bases, leaving 12 bases between them. The germline V gene encodes CDR1 SGHRS and CDR2 YFSETQ. The CDR3 protein is CASSLASGEKTQYF. DNA of the CDR3: TGCGCCAGCAGCTTGGCGTCGGGGGAGAAGACCCAGTACTTC.

This clonotype was found a few times. V and J are TRBV5-1 and TRBJ1-2; no firm D call. V lost 0 bases to trimming and J lost 7 bases, with 10 bases between them. There are 13 residues in the CDR3. Germline V CDR1 and CDR2: SGHRS, YFSETQ. As DNA, the CDR3 is TGCGCCAGCAGCTTGGAAGCCAACGGTGGCTACACCTTC. It translates to CASSLEANGGYTF. The variable domain in full, with the rest retrieved from reference TRBV5-1 and TRBJ1-2, is KAGVTQTPRYLIKTRGQQVTLSCSPISGHRSVSWYQQTPGQGLQFLFEYFSETQRNKGNFPGRFSGRQFSNSRSEMNVSTLELGDSALYLCASSLEANGGYTFGSGTRLTVV.

This clonotype was detected a few times. The chain is built from TRBV5-6 and TRBJ1-1; D remains ambiguous. The CDR3 spans 11 residues. Germline CDR1 is SGHDT and CDR2 is YYEEEE. V was pared by 4 bases and J by 5 bases, with 6 bases between. The CDR3 here is CASSAHTEAFF. In DNA, the CDR3 is TGTGCCAGCAGCGCCCATACTGAAGCTTTCTTT.

In its sample, this clonotype was seen a few times. The rearrangement links TRBV5-6 to TRBJ1-4; D is possibly TRBD1 (6 bases). This CDR3 is 14 amino acids long. Germline assignment: CDR1 SGHDT and CDR2 YYEEEE. V lost 4 bases, J lost 5 bases, and 12 bases lay in between. CDR3 sequence reads: CASSQIDRNEKLFF. As DNA, the CDR3 is TGTGCCAGCAGCCAGATCGACAGGAATGAAAAACTGTTTTTT.

This clonotype was counted ten times or more. The V and J genes are TRBV24-1 and TRBJ2-5; a weak D match, TRBD2 (6 bases). Looked up from germline, CDR1 is KGHDR and CDR2 is SFDVKD. V lost 4 bases to trimming and J lost 1 base, with 6 bases between them. The CDR3 length is 13 residues. The CDR3: CATSDGSQETQYF. As DNA, the CDR3 is TGTGCCACCAGTGACGGGAGCCAAGAGACCCAGTACTTC.

The rearrangement uses TRBV7-2 and TRBJ2-3, with D tentatively TRBD2 (5 bases). CDR1 and CDR2 (germline): SGHTA, FQGNSA. Trimming shortened V by 5 bases and J by 1 base, and 13 bases separated the two germline ends. The CDR3 is made up of 15 amino acids. Written as DNA, the CDR3 is TGTGCCAGCAGCACCTCCTGGCGGGGCACAGATACGCAGTATTTT. Encoded protein: CASSTSWRGTDTQYF.

This clonotype was seen repeatedly, ten times or more. CDR3 residues: CASSDPPDTQYF. In nucleotides, the CDR3 is TGTGCCAGCAGTGACCCCCCAGATACGCAGTATTTT. The chain combines TRBV21-1 with TRBJ2-3; TRBD1 is the table's D call and was not checked against the DNA. TRBV21-1 is a documented pseudogene. The CDR3 is 12 amino acids.

In its sample, this clonotype was seen many times. This chain uses TRBV5-1 with TRBJ2-5; possibly TRBD1 or TRBD2 for D (6 bases each). The CDR3 runs 17 residues. Trimming took off 0 bases at V and 5 bases at J, with 20 bases between the two ends. Per germline, CDR1 SGHRS and CDR2 YFSETQ. DNA of the CDR3: TGCGCCAGCAGCTTGGGGTCCCCAACGGGGGCTGGGGAGACCCAGTACTTC. Translation gives CASSLGSPTGAGETQYF.

This clonotype was detected a few times. V usage is TRBV7-2 and J usage is TRBJ2-1, with D unresolved. V was pared by 4 bases and J by 10 bases, with 11 bases between. The CDR3 sequence is 12 residues long. Germline V CDR1 and CDR2: SGHTA, FQGNSA. The CDR3 DNA sequence: TGTGCCAGCAGCTCCCGACGGCTCGAGCAGTTCTTC. Amino acid sequence: CASSSRRLEQFF.